The 3 T cell receptor beta chains in this list originate from one sample, sequenced in a study of identifying expanded T cells in peripheral blood. Some clones are missing from TCRdb's copy, which holds only in-frame ones; the method was immunoSEQ multiplex PCR. In the table there are about 90,000 clones, around 87% of which are singletons. Sequencing input: blood. Receptors were obtained from a person aged 18 to 70 in good health.

The J gene is TRBJ1-2, the V gene TRBV25-1; possibly TRBD1 for D (5 bases). The germline CDR1 and CDR2 sequences are MGHDK and SYGVNS. The CDR3 has 14 residues. V lost 3 bases and J 7 bases, leaving 15 bases between the germline ends. CDR3 residues: CASSDRTGRFGYTF. CDR3 coding DNA: TGTGCCAGCAGTGACAGGACGGGGCGGTTTGGCTACACCTTC.

V usage is TRBV4-3 and J usage is TRBJ2-7; TRBD1 matches at 7 bases. The CDR3 is 15 amino acids. Trimming removed 0 bases from V and 4 bases from J; junction bases left unmatched: 6. The V gene's germline CDR1 is LGHNA and CDR2 YSLEER. The CDR3 protein is CASSQDEGALYEQYF. The CDR3 nucleotides are TGCGCCAGCAGCCAAGATGAGGGGGCCCTGTACGAGCAGTACTTC.

A note on this clone: Sequence at one end of the junction differs from germline and may be a read error. CDR3 sequence: CASRLGGGETQYF. CDR3 DNA sequence: TGTGCCAGCAGGTTAGGGGGCGGAGAGACCCAGTACTTC. The chain recombines TRBV7-2 with TRBJ2-5; 7 nucleotides align to TRBD1. CDR3 size: 13 residues. Germline V gene sequence: CDR1 SGHTA, CDR2 FQGNSA.